A selection of T cell receptor beta chains follows, all from one sample in a study of shared clonotypes between healthy human individuals. Assay: immunoSEQ multiplex PCR; the TCRdb copy retains only in-frame clones and omits some. Of about 2.1 million clones listed, roughly 91% were seen once; the top ten hold about 1.5%. Sequencing used naive CD8+ T cells from PBMCs. The receptors derive from a man aged 18 to 30 in good health. Some clones in this sample may be carry-over from other donors' samples. The CDR3 runs from the conserved cysteine through the conserved F or W. Each record gives: J gene, V gene, clone size, D gene, CDR3 DNA, CDR3 protein. D genes are given only for firm matches. Not all rows give a size; the values are once, few, many and, for expanded clones, a class.

TRBJ2-1 | TRBV7-2 | - | - | TGTGCCAGCAGCTTATCGGACTATAATGAGCAGTTCTTC | CASSLSDYNEQFF
TRBJ1-2 | TRBV5-1 | - | - | TGCGCCAGCAGCTTGGCGGCAAACGTAGGCTACACCTTC | CASSLAANVGYTF
TRBJ2-1 | TRBV9 | - | TRBD2 | TGTGCCAGCAGCGGGGGGACTAGCGGGAGGGCCCTCAATGAGCAGTTCTTC | CASSGGTSGRALNEQFF
TRBJ1-2 | TRBV14 | - | - | TGTGCCAGCAGCCCCATTCCAGGGACCGCGGGGGGCTACACCTTC | CASSPIPGTAGGYTF
TRBJ1-6 | TRBV10-3 | - | - | TGTGCCACCAACCAACCGGGCCTTAATTCACCCCTCCACTTT | CATNQPGLNSPLHF
TRBJ1-2 | TRBV4-2 | - | - | TGTGCCAGCAGCCCCGTCGACGGGGGCCACTATGGCTACACCTTC | CASSPVDGGHYGYTF
TRBJ2-2 | TRBV27 | - | - | TGTGCCAGCAGTTCCCGGGGGAACACCGGGGAGCTGTTTTTT | CASSSRGNTGELFF
TRBJ2-2 | TRBV4-1 | - | TRBD2 | TGCGCCAGCAGCCAAGTCTTTCGGCTAGCGGGATACACCGGGGAGCTGTTTTTT | CASSQVFRLAGYTGELFF
TRBJ2-7 | TRBV5-6 | - | TRBD2 | TGTGCCAGCAGCTTGTGGGTACTAGCGGGAATCGAGCAGTACTTC | CASSLWVLAGIEQYF
TRBJ2-7 | TRBV27 | - | TRBD2 | TGTGCCAGCAGTTGGACTAGCGGGAGGCACTACGAGCAGTACTTC | CASSWTSGRHYEQYF
TRBJ1-4 | TRBV28 | - | - | TGTGCCAGCAGTTTACCCATGGAGGGAAAACTGTTTTTT | CASSLPMEGKLFF
TRBJ2-2 | TRBV29-1 | - | - | TGCAGCGTTGCAGGGAGCACCGGGGAGCTGTTTTTT | CSVAGSTGELFF
TRBJ2-7 | TRBV6-5 | - | TRBD2 | TGTGCCAGCAGCCCCACTAGCGGGGTTTACGAGCAGTACTTC | CASSPTSGVYEQYF
TRBJ2-2 | TRBV5-1 | - | TRBD2 | TGCGCCAGCAGCTCTACTAGCGGAGATAACACCGGGGAGCTGTTTTTT | CASSSTSGDNTGELFF
TRBJ2-5 | TRBV6-1 | once | - | TGTGCCAGCGGGAACAGGGCACTTCAAGAGACCCAGTACTTC | CASGNRALQETQYF
TRBJ2-1 | TRBV9 | - | TRBD2 | TGTGCCAGCAGCGAGGTGGCGGCGGGGGTTGATGAGCAGTTCTTC | CASSEVAAGVDEQFF
TRBJ1-1 | TRBV7-9 | once | - | TGTGCCAGCAGCTTAGGGGAACAGGAGTGGACTGAAGCTTTCTTT | CASSLGEQEWTEAFF
TRBJ2-7 | TRBV5-1 | - | - | TGCGCCAGCAGCTCACACCGCTACGAGCAGTACTTC | CASSSHRYEQYF
TRBJ1-1 | TRBV5-3 | - | - | TGTGCCAGAAGCTTGGGCGGCCCGAACACTGAAGCTTTCTTT | CARSLGGPNTEAFF
TRBJ2-4 | TRBV5-4 | once | - | TGTGCCAGCAGCTTTTTCCCCCGAGCCAAAAACATTCAGTACTTC | CASSFFPRAKNIQYF
TRBJ2-1 | TRBV19 | - | TRBD1 | TGTGCCAGTAGCCCTCCGGGACAGGTTATCCATGAGCAGTTCTTC | CASSPPGQVIHEQFF
TRBJ1-2 | TRBV7-6 | - | - | TGTGCCAGCAGCTTAGCAGTCAGAACAAAAGCTAACTATGGCTACACCTTC | CASSLAVRTKANYGYTF
TRBJ1-2 | TRBV28 | - | TRBD1 | TGTGCCAGCAGTCTCTGGGACAGGGGGCGATTGTATGGCTACACCTTC | CASSLWDRGRLYGYTF
TRBJ2-7 | TRBV4-3 | - | TRBD2 | TGCGCCAGCAGCCCGGGACTAGCGGGAGACTACGAGCAGTACTTC | CASSPGLAGDYEQYF
TRBJ1-5 | TRBV11-2 | - | - | TGTGCCAGCAGCTTAGACCTAGATCAGCCCCAGCATTTT | CASSLDLDQPQHF
TRBJ1-1 | TRBV9 | - | - | TGTGCCAGCAGCGCCGGGGCTGGGGATGAAGCTTTCTTT | CASSAGAGDEAFF
TRBJ2-1 | TRBV5-6 | - | - | TGTGCCAGCAGCTTGGCCGCCCCAAGGGCCTACAATGAGCAGTTCTTC | CASSLAAPRAYNEQFF
TRBJ2-3 | TRBV6-1 | - | - | TGTGCCAGCAGTGAAGATGGGGTGGGAGCAGATACGCAGTATTTT | CASSEDGVGADTQYF
TRBJ2-1 | TRBV19 | - | - | TGTGCCAGTATCTGGCAGTTCTTC | CASIWQFF
TRBJ1-6 | TRBV9 | - | - | TGTGCCAGCAGCCCCAGGCCCCAGGACAGCTATAATTCACCCCTCCACTTT | CASSPRPQDSYNSPLHF
TRBJ1-5 | TRBV11-2 | once | - | TGTGCCAGCAGCTTAGATATGGCCGGGTTTCAGCCCCAGCATTTT | CASSLDMAGFQPQHF